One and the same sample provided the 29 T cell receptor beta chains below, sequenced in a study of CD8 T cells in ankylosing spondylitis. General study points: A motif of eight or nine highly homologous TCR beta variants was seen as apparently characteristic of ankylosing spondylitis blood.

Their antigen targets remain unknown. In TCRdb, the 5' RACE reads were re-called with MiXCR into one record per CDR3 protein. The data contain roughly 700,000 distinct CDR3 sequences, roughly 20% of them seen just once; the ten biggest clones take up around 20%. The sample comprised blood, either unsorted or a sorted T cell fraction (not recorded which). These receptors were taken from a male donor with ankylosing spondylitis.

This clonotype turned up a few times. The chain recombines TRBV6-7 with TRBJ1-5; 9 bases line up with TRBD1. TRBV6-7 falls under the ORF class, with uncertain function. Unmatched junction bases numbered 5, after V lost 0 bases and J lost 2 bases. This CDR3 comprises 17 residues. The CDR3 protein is CASSYSWTGAGNQPQHF. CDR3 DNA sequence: TGTGCCAGCAGTTACTCGTGGACAGGGGCAGGCAATCAGCCCCAGCATTTT.

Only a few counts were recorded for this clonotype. The CDR3 bases are TGTGCCAGCAGCTTGGTGGGGGATGAAGCTTTCTTT. Its protein is CASSLVGDEAFF. This chain joins TRBV5-6 and TRBJ1-1; D is possibly TRBD1 (5 bases). The CDR3 covers 12 residues. Germline-derived CDR1 and CDR2 are SGHDT and YYEEEE. V gave up 0 bases and J gave up 7 bases, with 7 bases separating them.

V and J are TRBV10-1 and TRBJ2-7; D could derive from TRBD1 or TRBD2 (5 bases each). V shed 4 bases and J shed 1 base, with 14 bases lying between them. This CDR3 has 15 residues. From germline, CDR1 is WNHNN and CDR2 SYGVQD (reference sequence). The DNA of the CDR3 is TGCGCCAGCAGTGGAGAGGGGTATAGTTCCTACGAGCAGTACTTC. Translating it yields CASSGEGYSSYEQYF.

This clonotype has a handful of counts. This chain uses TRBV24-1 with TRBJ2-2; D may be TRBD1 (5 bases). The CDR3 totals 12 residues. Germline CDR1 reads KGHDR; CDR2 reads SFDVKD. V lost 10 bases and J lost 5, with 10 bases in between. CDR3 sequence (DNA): TGTGCCACTCAGGGATTTACCGGGGAGCTGTTTTTT. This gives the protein CATQGFTGELFF.

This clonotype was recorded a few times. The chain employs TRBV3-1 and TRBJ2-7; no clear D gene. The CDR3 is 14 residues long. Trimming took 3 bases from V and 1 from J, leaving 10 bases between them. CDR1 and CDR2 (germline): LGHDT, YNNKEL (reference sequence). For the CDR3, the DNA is TGTGCCAGCAGCCACGACCCTTCATCCTACGAGCAGTACTTC. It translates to CASSHDPSSYEQYF.

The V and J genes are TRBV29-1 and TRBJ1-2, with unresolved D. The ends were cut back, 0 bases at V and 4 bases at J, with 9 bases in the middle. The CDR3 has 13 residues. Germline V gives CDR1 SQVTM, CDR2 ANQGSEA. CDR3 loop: CSVEDRGTYGYTF. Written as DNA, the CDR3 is TGCAGCGTTGAAGACCGGGGAACCTATGGCTACACCTTC.

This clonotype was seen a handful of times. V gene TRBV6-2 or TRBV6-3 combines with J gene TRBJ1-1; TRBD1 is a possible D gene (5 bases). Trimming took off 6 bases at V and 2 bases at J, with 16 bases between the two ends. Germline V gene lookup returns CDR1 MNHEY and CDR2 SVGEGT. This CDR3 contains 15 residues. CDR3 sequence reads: CASSETGTVNTEAFF. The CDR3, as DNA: TGTGCCAGCAGCGAAACCGGGACGGTTAACACTGAAGCTTTCTTT.

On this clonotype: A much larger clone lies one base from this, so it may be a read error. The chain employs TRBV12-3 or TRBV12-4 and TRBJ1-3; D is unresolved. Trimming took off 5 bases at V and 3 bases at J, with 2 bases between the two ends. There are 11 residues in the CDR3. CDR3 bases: TGTGCCAGCAGTATTGGAAACACCATATATTTT. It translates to CASSIGNTIYF.

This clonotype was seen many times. DNA of the CDR3: TGCGCCAGCAGCTGGGTCCCGGGGCCCCAAGAGACCCAGTACTTC. Protein: CASSWVPGPQETQYF. V gene TRBV5-1 combines with J gene TRBJ2-5; either TRBD1 or TRBD2 may fit D (5 bases each). Germline V CDR1 and CDR2: SGHRS, YFSETQ. The CDR3 is 15 amino acids. V was trimmed by 3 bases and J by 1 base, leaving 13 bases between them.

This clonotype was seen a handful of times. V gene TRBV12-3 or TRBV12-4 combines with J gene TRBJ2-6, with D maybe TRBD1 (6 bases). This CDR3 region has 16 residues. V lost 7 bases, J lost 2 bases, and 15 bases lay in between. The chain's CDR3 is CASTPVGGAGANVLTF. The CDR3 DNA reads TGTGCCAGCACCCCGGTAGGGGGTGCTGGGGCCAACGTCCTGACTTTC.

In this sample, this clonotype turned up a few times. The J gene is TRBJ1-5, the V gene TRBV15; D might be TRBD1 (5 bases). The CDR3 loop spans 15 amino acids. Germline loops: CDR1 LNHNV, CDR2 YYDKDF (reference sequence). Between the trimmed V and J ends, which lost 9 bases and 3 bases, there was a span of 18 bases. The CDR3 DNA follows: TGTGCCACGGGAGCAGGGAGACCAGTCAATCAGCCCCAGCATTTT. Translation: CATGAGRPVNQPQHF.

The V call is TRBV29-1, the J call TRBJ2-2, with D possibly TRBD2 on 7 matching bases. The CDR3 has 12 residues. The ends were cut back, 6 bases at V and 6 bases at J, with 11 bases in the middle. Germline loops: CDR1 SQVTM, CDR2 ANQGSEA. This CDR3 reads CSVQGRAGELFF. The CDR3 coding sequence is TGCAGCGTGCAGGGGAGGGCCGGGGAGCTGTTTTTT.

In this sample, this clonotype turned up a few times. The CDR3 bases are TGTGCCAGCAGCACCTCCGGGGGTACCTGGGGCACAGATACGCAGTATTTT. Translation: CASSTSGGTWGTDTQYF. The chain has TRBV7-2 and TRBJ2-3; maybe TRBD2 (6 bases). Germline CDR1 is SGHTA and CDR2 is FQGNSA. The CDR3 extends over 17 amino acids. The V end lost 5 bases, the J end lost 1 base, and 19 bases lay between the germline ends.

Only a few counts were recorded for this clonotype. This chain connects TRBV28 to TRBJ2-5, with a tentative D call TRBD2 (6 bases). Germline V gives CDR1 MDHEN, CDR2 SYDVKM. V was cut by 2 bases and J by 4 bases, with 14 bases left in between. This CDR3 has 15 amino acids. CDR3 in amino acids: CASSLPGAGLETQYF. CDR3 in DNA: TGTGCCAGCAGTTTACCGGGAGCCGGATTAGAGACCCAGTACTTC. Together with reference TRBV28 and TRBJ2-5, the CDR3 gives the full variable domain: DVKVTQSSRYLVKRTGEKVFLECVQDMDHENMFWYRQDPGLGLRLIYFSYDVKMKEKGDIPEGYSVSREKKERFSLILESASTNQTSMYLCASSLPGAGLETQYFGPGTRLLVL.

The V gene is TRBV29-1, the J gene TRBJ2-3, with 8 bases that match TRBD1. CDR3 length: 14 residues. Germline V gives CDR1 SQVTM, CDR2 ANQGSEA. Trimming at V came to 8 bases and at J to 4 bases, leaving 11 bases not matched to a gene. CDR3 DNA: TGCAGCACCCGGACAGGGAGTTATGCAGATACGCAGTATTTT. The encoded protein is CSTRTGSYADTQYF.

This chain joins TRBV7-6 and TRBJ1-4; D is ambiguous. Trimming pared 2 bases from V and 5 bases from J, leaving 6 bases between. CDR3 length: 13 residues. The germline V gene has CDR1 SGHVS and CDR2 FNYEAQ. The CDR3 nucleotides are TGTGCCAGCAGCTTATTCAGAAATGAAAAACTGTTTTTT. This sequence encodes CASSLFRNEKLFF.

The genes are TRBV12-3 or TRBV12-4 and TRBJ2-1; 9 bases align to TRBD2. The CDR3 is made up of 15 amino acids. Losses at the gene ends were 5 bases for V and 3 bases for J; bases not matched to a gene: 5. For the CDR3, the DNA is TGTGCCAGCAGTCGCGGGAGGGAGAACTACAATGAGCAGTTCTTC. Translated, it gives CASSRGRENYNEQFF.

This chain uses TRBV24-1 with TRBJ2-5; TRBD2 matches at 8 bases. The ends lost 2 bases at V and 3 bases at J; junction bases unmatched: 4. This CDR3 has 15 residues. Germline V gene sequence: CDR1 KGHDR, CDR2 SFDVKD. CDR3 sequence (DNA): TGTGCCACCAGTGATTCTGGCGGGAGGAAAGAGACCCAGTACTTC. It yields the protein CATSDSGGRKETQYF.

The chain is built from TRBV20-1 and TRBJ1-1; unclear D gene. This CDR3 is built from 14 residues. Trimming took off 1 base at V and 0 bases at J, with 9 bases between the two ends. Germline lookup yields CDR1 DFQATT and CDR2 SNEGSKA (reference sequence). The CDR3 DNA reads TGCAGTGCTAGAGGCGGACTAATGAACACTGAAGCTTTCTTT. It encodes CSARGGLMNTEAFF.

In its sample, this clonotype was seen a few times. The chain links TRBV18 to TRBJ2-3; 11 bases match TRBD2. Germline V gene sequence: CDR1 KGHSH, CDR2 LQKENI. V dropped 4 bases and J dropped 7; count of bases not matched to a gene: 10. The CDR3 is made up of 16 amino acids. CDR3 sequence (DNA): TGTGCCAGCTCACTCCTTAGCGGGAGGGCCGGGAATACGCAGTATTTT. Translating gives CASSLLSGRAGNTQYF.

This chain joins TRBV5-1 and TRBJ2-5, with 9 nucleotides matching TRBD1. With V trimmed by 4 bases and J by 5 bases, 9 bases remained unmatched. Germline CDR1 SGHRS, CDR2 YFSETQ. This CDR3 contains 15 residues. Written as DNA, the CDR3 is TGCGCCAGCAGCGGCGGGACAGGGCGCGCTGAGACCCAGTACTTC. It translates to CASSGGTGRAETQYF.

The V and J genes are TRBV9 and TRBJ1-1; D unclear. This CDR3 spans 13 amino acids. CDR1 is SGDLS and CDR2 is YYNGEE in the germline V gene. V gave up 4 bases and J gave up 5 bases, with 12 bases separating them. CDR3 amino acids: CASSTRTGTEAFF. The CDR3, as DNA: TGTGCCAGCAGCACTCGGACGGGGACTGAAGCTTTCTTT.

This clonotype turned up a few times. CDR3 region: CASIQGVGVSSTDTQYF. The CDR3 DNA is TGCGCCAGCATCCAGGGAGTCGGTGTATCTAGCACAGATACGCAGTATTTT. This rearrangement joins TRBV5-1 to TRBJ2-3; D could derive from TRBD1 or TRBD2 (5 bases each). This CDR3 region has 17 residues. Trimming removed 6 bases from V and 0 bases from J, with 20 bases in between. The germline V gene encodes CDR1 SGHRS and CDR2 YFSETQ.

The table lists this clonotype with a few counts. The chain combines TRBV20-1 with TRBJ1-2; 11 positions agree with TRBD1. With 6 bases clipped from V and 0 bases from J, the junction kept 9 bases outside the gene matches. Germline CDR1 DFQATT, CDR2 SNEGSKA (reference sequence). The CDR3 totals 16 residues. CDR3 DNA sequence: TGCAGTGCGTCCTTTTGGGACAGGGGGACTAACTATGGCTACACCTTC. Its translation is CSASFWDRGTNYGYTF.

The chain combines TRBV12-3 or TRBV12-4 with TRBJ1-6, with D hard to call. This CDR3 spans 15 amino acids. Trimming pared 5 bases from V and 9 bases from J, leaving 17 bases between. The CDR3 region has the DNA TGTGCCAGCAGTGAGTCCGGGATCTGGGCTTCACCCCTCCACTTT. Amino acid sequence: CASSESGIWASPLHF.

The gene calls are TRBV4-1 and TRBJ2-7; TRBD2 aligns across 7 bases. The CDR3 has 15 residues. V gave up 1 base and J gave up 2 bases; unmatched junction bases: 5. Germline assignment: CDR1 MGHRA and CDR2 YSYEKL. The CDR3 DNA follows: TGCGCCAGCAGCCAAGCCGAGGCGGGAGCCTACGAGCAGTACTTC. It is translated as CASSQAEAGAYEQYF.

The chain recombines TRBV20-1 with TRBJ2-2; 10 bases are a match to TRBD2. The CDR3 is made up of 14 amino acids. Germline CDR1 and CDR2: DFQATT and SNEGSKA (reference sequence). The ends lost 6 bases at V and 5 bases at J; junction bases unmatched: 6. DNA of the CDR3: TGCAGTGCCGCTAGCGGGAGAGGTACCGGGGAGCTGTTTTTT. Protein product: CSAASGRGTGELFF.

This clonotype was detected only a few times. DNA for the CDR3: TGTGCCAGCAGCTTAGTCACCGGGCGGGGGGAGCAGTACTTC. Protein sequence: CASSLVTGRGEQYF. The rearrangement uses TRBV11-2 and TRBJ2-7, with 7 bases lining up with TRBD2. Germline V gives CDR1 SGHAT, CDR2 FQNNGV. The CDR3 is made up of 14 amino acids. Losses at the gene ends were 1 base for V and 7 bases for J; bases not matched to a gene: 7.

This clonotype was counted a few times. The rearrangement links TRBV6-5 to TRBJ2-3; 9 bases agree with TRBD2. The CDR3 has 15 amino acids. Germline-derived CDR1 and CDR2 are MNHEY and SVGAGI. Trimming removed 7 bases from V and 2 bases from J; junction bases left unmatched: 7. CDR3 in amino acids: CASNSLAGLTDTQYF. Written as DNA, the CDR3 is TGTGCCAGCAATTCCCTAGCGGGACTCACAGATACGCAGTATTTT.